This passage covers 17 T cell receptor beta chains from one sample sequenced in a study of regulatory T cells in long-lasting Graves disease. Time point of the sample: newly diagnosed GD, antithyroid drugs for less than 3 months. Generation of the TCR library employed RNA extracted from PBMCs. Libraries of TCR beta came from iRepertoire HTBI primers plus Arm-PCR of CDR3 regions. TCRdb itself ran the multiplex PCR reads through MiXCR, one entry per CDR3 protein. Of a few hundred thousand distinct CDR3 sequences detected, over 15% appear once; the ten largest clones hold 20% to 25%. This same sample was also taken into another study, of T cells in Graves' hyperthyroidism and ophthalmopathy.

Here the sequenced sample was peripheral blood mononuclear cells (PBMCs), taken at new diagnosis, from a patient treated with antithyroid drugs. Receptors were obtained from a woman aged 18-29 years with Graves disease.

This clonotype was seen at least ten times. This rearrangement joins TRBV30 to TRBJ2-5; TRBD1 might be the D (5 bases). Germline CDR1 reads GTSNPN; CDR2 reads SVGIG (reference sequence). The CDR3 loop spans 14 amino acids. The germline V and J ends were trimmed by 2 bases and 1 base, with 11 bases remaining between them. The CDR3 loop is CAWSLRQLQETQYF. CDR3 DNA sequence: TGTGCCTGGAGTCTAAGACAGCTCCAAGAGACCCAGTACTTC. The full variable domain, completed using reference TRBV30 and TRBJ2-5, is SQTIHQWPATLVQPVGSPLSLECTVEGTSNPNLYWYRQAAGRGLQLLFYSVGIGQISSEVPQNLSASRPQDRQFILSSKKLLLSDSGFYLCAWSLRQLQETQYFGPGTRLLVL.

The chain recombines TRBV7-9 with TRBJ2-3; the D gene is possibly TRBD1 (5 bases). The CDR3 has 13 amino acids. Per germline, CDR1 SEHNR and CDR2 FQNEAQ (reference sequence). V was clipped by 6 bases and J by 1 base, with 8 bases between them. This chain's CDR3 is CASRMTGTDTQYF. Written as DNA, the CDR3 is TGTGCCAGCAGGATGACAGGCACAGATACGCAGTATTTT.

In its sample, this clonotype was seen many times. This chain connects TRBV27 to TRBJ2-3; D is undetermined. The V gene's germline CDR1 is MNHEY and CDR2 SMNVEV (reference sequence). CDR3 size: 12 residues. Trimming removed 7 bases from V and 9 bases from J, with 14 bases in between. The CDR3 reads CASKRSLGTQYF. In DNA form, the CDR3 reads TGTGCCAGCAAACGAAGCCTGGGAACGCAGTATTTT.

Many counts were recorded for this clonotype. V usage is TRBV20-1 and J usage is TRBJ2-3; TRBD2 might be the D (6 bases). V lost 2 bases, J lost 5 bases, and 17 bases lay in between. This CDR3 region has 15 residues. Germline lookup yields CDR1 DFQATT and CDR2 SNEGSKA (reference sequence). Written as DNA, the CDR3 is TGCAGTGCTAGAAGTTCACTAGTGGGGGGAGATACGCAGTATTTT. Its protein product is CSARSSLVGGDTQYF.

The CDR3 bases are TGTGCCAGCAGCTTTCACAGGGTGGATTCACCCCTCCACTTT. Its protein product is CASSFHRVDSPLHF. V usage is TRBV7-9 and J usage is TRBJ1-6; possible D gene TRBD1, 6 bases. V was cut by 3 bases and J by 8 bases, with 11 bases left in between. This CDR3 is 14 amino acids long. Germline V gene sequence: CDR1 SEHNR, CDR2 FQNEAQ (reference sequence).

This clonotype has a handful of counts. This chain joins TRBV5-8 and TRBJ2-1; 10 bases map to TRBD2. The germline V gene encodes CDR1 SGHTS and CDR2 YDEGEE. V lost 3 bases and J lost 8; bases outside the gene matches: 8. The CDR3 is 15 residues long. The CDR3 loop is CASSYFASGSHEQFF. CDR3 nucleotides: TGTGCCAGCAGCTATTTCGCTAGCGGGAGCCATGAGCAGTTCTTC.

This clonotype was picked up a small number of times. The rearrangement joins TRBV20-1 to TRBJ2-3; 10 bases map to TRBD2. V shed 3 bases and J 3 bases; nucleotides not matched to a gene: 6. CDR3 length: 15 residues. Germline CDR1 and CDR2: DFQATT and SNEGSKA (reference sequence). DNA of the CDR3: TGCAGTGCTAGGGACCTAGCGGGAGTGACAGATACGCAGTATTTT. Encoded protein: CSARDLAGVTDTQYF.

This clonotype has ten or more counts. The chain links TRBV5-5 to TRBJ2-1, with D tentatively TRBD1 (5 bases). There are 15 residues in the CDR3. V lost 5 bases and J lost 7, with 19 bases in between. CDR1 and CDR2 from the germline V gene are SGHKS and YYEKEE (reference sequence). In nucleotides, the CDR3 is TGTGCCAGCAGATCGGGCAGGGAAGAGAAAAATGAGCAGTTCTTC. Translated: CASRSGREEKNEQFF.

This rearrangement joins TRBV27 to TRBJ2-7; D is perhaps TRBD2 (7 bases). The CDR3 runs 16 residues. Germline CDR1 MNHEY, CDR2 SMNVEV (reference sequence). V was pared by 5 bases and J by 3 bases, with 20 bases between. CDR3 amino acids: CASSLLIRGGLYEQYF. CDR3 nucleotides: TGTGCCAGCAGTCTTTTGATAAGGGGGGGGCTCTACGAGCAGTACTTC.

The chain recombines TRBV7-9 with TRBJ2-1; TRBD2 aligns across 8 bases. The CDR3 is 18 amino acids. Germline-derived CDR1 and CDR2 are SEHNR and FQNEAQ (reference sequence). The J segment lost 5 bases and the V segment lost 1 base, leaving 13 bases of the junction unmatched. Here the CDR3 DNA reads TGTGCCAGCAGCTTAGTGGCGGGAGGTGTTATTCCCAACAATGAGCAGTTCTTC. It is translated as CASSLVAGGVIPNNEQFF.

Details on this clonotype: A much larger clone differs from this one at a single base, so this may be a read error. J is TRBJ2-2 and V is TRBV6-5, with 9 bases identical to TRBD2. The CDR3 consists of 15 residues. The germline V gene encodes CDR1 MNHEY and CDR2 SVGAGI. The CDR3 DNA is TGTGCCAGCAGTTTCGGACTAGCGTACACCGGGAAGCTGTTTTTT. Protein: CASSFGLAYTGKLFF.

This clonotype was detected only a few times. The rearrangement links TRBV24-1 to TRBJ2-1, with 7 bases that match TRBD1. The CDR3 runs 14 residues. Germline-derived CDR1 and CDR2 are KGHDR and SFDVKD. V gave up 5 bases and J gave up 4 bases; unmatched junction bases: 4. The CDR3 DNA is TGTGCCACCAGTGGACAGGGCCAATACAATGAGCAGTTCTTC. It codes for CATSGQGQYNEQFF.

The chain uses TRBV7-2 and TRBJ1-5; TRBD1 matches 8 bases. Germline CDR1 and CDR2: SGHTA and FQGNSA. The V and J ends lost 2 bases and 4 bases, in that order; junction bases with no gene match: 7. CDR3 length: 16 amino acids. Here the CDR3 reads CASSLYGRGRNQPQHF. Here the CDR3 DNA reads TGTGCCAGCAGCTTATATGGCAGGGGGCGAAATCAGCCCCAGCATTTT.

This clonotype has ten or more counts. The V and J genes are TRBV5-1 and TRBJ2-3; TRBD2 matches at 10 bases. CDR3 length equals 17 residues. The J segment lost 0 bases and the V segment lost 4 bases, leaving 8 bases of the junction unmatched. Germline loops: CDR1 SGHRS, CDR2 YFSETQ. The CDR3 bases are TGCGCCAGCAGCCAAGCGGGAGGGTCGATGAGCACAGATACGCAGTATTTT. Amino acids: CASSQAGGSMSTDTQYF.

There are many counts of this clonotype. The chain combines TRBV7-8 with TRBJ1-2, with D maybe TRBD1 (6 bases). This CDR3 comprises 17 residues. Germline CDR1 and CDR2: SGHVS and FQNEAQ. Trimming removed 0 bases from V and 5 bases from J, with 19 bases in between. In nucleotides, the CDR3 is TGTGCCAGCAGCTTAGCGGCTCTGTACCAGGGGTTTTATGGCTACACCTTC. This sequence encodes CASSLAALYQGFYGYTF.

There are a few counts of this clonotype. The chain recombines TRBV2 with TRBJ2-1, with 9 bases lining up with TRBD1. Germline V CDR1 and CDR2: SNHLY, FYNNEI. This CDR3 has 17 residues. V trimming: 5 bases; J trimming: 7 bases; junction bases outside the gene matches: 15. CDR3 loop: CASSHSPDRGWLNEQFF. The CDR3, as DNA: TGTGCCAGCAGTCATAGCCCGGACAGGGGATGGTTGAATGAGCAGTTCTTC.

This clonotype was recorded many times. V usage is TRBV12-3 or TRBV12-4 and J usage is TRBJ2-7; 9 bases align to TRBD1. The CDR3 loop spans 15 amino acids. Trimming took 5 bases from V and 2 from J; bases not matched to a gene: 7. CDR3 bases: TGTGCCAGCAGTGCGGGGACAGGGAACACCTACGAGCAGTACTTC. Encoded protein: CASSAGTGNTYEQYF.